This passage covers 3 T cell receptor beta chains from one sample sequenced in a study of T cells in Graves' hyperthyroidism and ophthalmopathy. The CDR3 regions of TCR beta were amplified from RNA transcripts. In the first-round RT-PCR of the TCR CDR3, the HTBI primer set was used. MiXCR, applied by TCRdb to the multiplex PCR reads, yields one record per CDR3 protein. This sample has 550,000 to 650,000 distinct CDR3 sequences, with about 14% found just once. The sequenced material came from blood. The receptor source for this set is a woman aged 25 to 39 with Graves' hyperthyroidism that later progressed to Graves' ophthalmopathy.

Ten or more counts support this clonotype. The chain combines TRBV12-3 or TRBV12-4 with TRBJ2-1; 7 bases map to TRBD2. V was clipped by 6 bases and J by 10 bases; unmatched bases: 3. The CDR3 is 11 residues long. Written as DNA, the CDR3 is TGTGCCAGCAGCATACTAGCGGAGCAGTTCTTC. Translation: CASSILAEQFF.

V gene TRBV12-3 or TRBV12-4 combines with J gene TRBJ1-2; no clear D. This CDR3 region has 14 residues. The V end lost 5 bases, the J end lost 3 bases, and 13 bases lay between the germline ends. The CDR3 DNA reads as TGTGCCAGCAGTCAAGGACGGTCCTACTATGGCTACACCTTC. Translation: CASSQGRSYYGYTF.

The rearrangement links TRBV5-1 to TRBJ1-4; D gene uncertain. Germline V lookup: CDR1 SGHRS, CDR2 YFSETQ. V was shortened by 4 bases and J by 0 bases, with 10 bases between the two germline ends. The CDR3 runs to 15 residues. In DNA, the CDR3 is TGCGCCAGCAGCCCGACACCTGCAACTAATGAAAAACTGTTTTTT. This encodes CASSPTPATNEKLFF.